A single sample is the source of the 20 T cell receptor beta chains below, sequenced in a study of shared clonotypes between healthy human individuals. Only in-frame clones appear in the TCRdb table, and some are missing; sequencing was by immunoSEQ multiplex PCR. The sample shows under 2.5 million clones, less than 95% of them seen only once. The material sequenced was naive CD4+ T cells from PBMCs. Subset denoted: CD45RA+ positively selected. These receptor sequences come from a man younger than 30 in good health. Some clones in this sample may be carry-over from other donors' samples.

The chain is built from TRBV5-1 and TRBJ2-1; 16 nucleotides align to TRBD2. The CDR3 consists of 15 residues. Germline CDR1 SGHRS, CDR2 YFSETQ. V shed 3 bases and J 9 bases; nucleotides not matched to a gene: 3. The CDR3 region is CASSWGLAGGAEQFF. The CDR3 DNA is TGCGCCAGCAGCTGGGGACTAGCGGGAGGGGCTGAGCAGTTCTTC.

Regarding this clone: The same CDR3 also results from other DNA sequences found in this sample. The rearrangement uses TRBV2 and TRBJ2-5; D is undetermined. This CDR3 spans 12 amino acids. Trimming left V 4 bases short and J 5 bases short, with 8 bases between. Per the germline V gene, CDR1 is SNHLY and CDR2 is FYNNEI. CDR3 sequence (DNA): TGTGCCAGCAGTGTGTCAGAGGAGACCCAGTACTTC. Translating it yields CASSVSEETQYF.

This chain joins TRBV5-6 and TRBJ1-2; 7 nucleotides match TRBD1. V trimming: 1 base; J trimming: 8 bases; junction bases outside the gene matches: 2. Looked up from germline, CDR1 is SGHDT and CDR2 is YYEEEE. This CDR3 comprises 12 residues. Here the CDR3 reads CASSLNRGGYTF. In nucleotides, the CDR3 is TGTGCCAGCAGCTTGAACAGGGGAGGCTACACCTTC.

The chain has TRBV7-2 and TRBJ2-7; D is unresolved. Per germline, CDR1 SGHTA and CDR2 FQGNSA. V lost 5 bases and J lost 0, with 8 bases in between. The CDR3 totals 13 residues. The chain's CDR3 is CASSPLGSYEQYF. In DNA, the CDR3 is TGTGCCAGCAGCCCCCTGGGCTCCTACGAGCAGTACTTC.

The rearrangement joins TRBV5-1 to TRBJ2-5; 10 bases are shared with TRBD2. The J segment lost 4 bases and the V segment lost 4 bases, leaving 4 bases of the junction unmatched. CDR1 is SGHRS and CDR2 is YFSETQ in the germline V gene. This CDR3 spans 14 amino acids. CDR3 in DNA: TGCGCCAGCAGCCCGATAGCGGGAGGAGAGACCCAGTACTTC. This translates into CASSPIAGGETQYF.

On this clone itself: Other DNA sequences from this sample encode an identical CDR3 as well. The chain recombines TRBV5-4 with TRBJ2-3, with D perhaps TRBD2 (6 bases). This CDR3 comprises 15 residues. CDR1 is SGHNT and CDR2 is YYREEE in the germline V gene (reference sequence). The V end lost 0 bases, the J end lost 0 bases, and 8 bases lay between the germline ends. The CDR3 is CASSLGGTSTDTQYF. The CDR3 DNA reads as TGTGCCAGCAGCTTGGGTGGGACTAGCACAGATACGCAGTATTTT.

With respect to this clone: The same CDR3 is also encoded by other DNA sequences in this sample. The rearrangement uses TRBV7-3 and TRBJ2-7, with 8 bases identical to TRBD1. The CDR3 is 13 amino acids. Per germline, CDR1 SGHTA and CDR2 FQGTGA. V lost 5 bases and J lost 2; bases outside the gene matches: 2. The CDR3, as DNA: TGTGCCAGCAGCGCAGGGGGCACCTACGAGCAGTACTTC. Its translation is CASSAGGTYEQYF.

The CDR3 loop reads CASRVYSPETQYF. CDR3 in DNA: TGTGCCAGCAGGGTATACAGTCCAGAGACCCAGTACTTC. The chain links TRBV6-1 to TRBJ2-5, with D uncertain. The V gene's germline CDR1 is MNHNS and CDR2 SASEGT. The germline V and J ends were trimmed by 6 bases and 4 bases, with 12 bases remaining between them. The CDR3 contains 13 residues.

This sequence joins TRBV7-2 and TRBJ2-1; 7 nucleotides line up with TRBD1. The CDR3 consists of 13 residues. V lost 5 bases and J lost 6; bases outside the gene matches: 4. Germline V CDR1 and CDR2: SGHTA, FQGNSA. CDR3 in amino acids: CASSPTGFNEQFF. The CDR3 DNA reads TGTGCCAGCAGCCCGACAGGGTTCAATGAGCAGTTCTTC.

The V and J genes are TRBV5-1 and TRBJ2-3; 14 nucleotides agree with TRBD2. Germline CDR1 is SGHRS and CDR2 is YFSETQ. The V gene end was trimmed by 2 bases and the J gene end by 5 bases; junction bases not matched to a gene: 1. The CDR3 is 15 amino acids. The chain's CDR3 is CASSFGTSGRDTQYF. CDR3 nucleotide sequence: TGCGCCAGCAGCTTTGGGACTAGCGGGAGAGATACGCAGTATTTT.

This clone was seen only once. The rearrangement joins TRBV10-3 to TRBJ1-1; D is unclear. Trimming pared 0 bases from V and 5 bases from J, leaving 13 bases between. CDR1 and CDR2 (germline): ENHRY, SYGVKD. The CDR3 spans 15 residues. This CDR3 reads CAISESSLESTEAFF. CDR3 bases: TGTGCCATCAGTGAGTCATCCCTGGAGTCTACTGAAGCTTTCTTT.

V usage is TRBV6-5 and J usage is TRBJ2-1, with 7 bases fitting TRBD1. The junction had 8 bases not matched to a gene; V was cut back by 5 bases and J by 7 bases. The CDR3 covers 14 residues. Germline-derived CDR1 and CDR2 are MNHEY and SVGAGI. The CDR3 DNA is TGTGCCAGCAGTACGGGACAGCACAGAAATGAGCAGTTCTTC. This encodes CASSTGQHRNEQFF.

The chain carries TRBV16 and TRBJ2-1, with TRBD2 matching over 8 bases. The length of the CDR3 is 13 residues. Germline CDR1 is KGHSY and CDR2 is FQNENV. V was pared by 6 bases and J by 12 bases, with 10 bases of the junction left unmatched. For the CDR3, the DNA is TGTGCCAGCAGACCCAGCGGGGGCCTGGGGCAGTTCTTC. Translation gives CASRPSGGLGQFF.

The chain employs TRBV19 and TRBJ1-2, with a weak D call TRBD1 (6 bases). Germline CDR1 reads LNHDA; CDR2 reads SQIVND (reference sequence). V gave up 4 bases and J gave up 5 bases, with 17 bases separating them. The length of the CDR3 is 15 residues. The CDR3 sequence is CASSTGTQKGYGYTF. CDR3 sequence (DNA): TGTGCCAGTAGTACAGGGACACAAAAAGGGTATGGCTACACCTTC.

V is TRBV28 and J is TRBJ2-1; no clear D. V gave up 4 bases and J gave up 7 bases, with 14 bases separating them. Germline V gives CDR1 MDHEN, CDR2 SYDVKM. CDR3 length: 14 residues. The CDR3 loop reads CASSSPAPGNEQFF. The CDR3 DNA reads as TGTGCCAGCAGTTCCCCAGCCCCCGGGAATGAGCAGTTCTTC.

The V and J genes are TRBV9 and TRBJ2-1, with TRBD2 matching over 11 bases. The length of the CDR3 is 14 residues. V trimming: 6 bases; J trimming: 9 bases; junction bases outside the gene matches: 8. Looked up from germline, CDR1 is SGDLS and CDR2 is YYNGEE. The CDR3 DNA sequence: TGTGCCAGCAACGCACTAGCGGGAGCTCGTGAGCAGTTCTTC. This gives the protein CASNALAGAREQFF.

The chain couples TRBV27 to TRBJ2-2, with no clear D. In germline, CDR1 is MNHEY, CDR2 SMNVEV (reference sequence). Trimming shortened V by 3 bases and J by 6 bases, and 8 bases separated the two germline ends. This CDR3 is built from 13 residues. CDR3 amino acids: CASSFRSAGELFF. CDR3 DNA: TGTGCCAGCAGTTTTAGAAGCGCCGGGGAGCTGTTTTTT.

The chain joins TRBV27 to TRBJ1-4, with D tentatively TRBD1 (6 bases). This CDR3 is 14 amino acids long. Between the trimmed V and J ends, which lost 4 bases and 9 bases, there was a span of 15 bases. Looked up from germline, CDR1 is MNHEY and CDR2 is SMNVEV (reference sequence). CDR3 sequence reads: CASSSSNRGKKLFF. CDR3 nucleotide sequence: TGTGCCAGCAGTTCCTCTAATAGGGGGAAAAAACTGTTTTTT.

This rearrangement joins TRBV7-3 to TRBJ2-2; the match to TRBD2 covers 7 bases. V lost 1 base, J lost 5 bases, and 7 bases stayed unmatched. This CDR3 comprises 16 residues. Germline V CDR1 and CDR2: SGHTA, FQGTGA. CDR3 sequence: CASSLNGRERTGELFF. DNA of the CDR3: TGTGCCAGCAGCTTAAATGGGCGGGAGAGGACCGGGGAGCTGTTTTTT.

CDR3 bases: TGCGCCAGCAGCCAAGACCTAACGGGGAAAGGAGGTGAGCAGTTCTTC. Residues: CASSQDLTGKGGEQFF. The gene calls are TRBV4-1 and TRBJ2-1, with TRBD2 as a possible D gene (5 bases). The germline V gene has CDR1 MGHRA and CDR2 YSYEKL. The CDR3 length is 16 residues. V lost 0 bases and J lost 9, with 18 bases in between.